This T cell receptor (beta chain) is drawn from a study of T cells in Graves' hyperthyroidism and ophthalmopathy. This clonotype was detected ten times or more. What it recognizes is unknown. There were TCR beta CDR3 regions amplified from RNA transcripts. In the first-round RT-PCR of the TCR CDR3, the HTBI primer set was used. TCRdb ran MiXCR on the multiplex PCR reads and lists one entry per CDR3 protein. Of nearly 600,000 distinct CDR3 sequences in the sample, more than 11% were seen once. The V gene's germline CDR1 is SGHRS and CDR2 YFSETQ. The CDR3 is made up of 16 amino acids. V lost 0 bases, J lost 0 bases, and 4 bases stayed unmatched. Study conclusions and caveats: Most expanded thyroid clonotypes above 0.001 also appeared in blood.

The chain joins TRBV5-1 to TRBJ2-3; 7 nucleotides agree with TRBD2. Sequencing used blood. The receptor's source is a woman aged 30 to 39 with Graves' hyperthyroidism that later progressed to Graves' ophthalmopathy. CDR3 DNA: TGCGCCAGCAGCTTGGCCTCAGCGGGAAGCACAGATACGCAGTATTTT. It codes for CASSLASAGSTDTQYF.